The T cell receptor (beta chain) under discussion was sequenced for a study of CD8+ T cells in alopecia areata. Treatment described: oral pan-JAK inhibitor, 5-10 mg twice daily. Once RNA had been extracted, it was reverse transcribed into cDNA to act as the sequencing template. Here immunoSEQ multiplex PCR was the method, and the copy in TCRdb shows in-frame clones only, minus some. Of about 100,000 clones in the sample, approximately 63% were seen once. The V gene end was trimmed by 9 bases and the J gene end by 6 bases; junction bases not matched to a gene: 7. The CDR3 is 13 residues long. The sequence came from a human donor with alopecia areata. The chain employs TRBV23-1 and TRBJ1-5; 8 nucleotides line up with TRBD1. TRBV23-1 is an ORF, and what it does is uncertain. The sample here was CD8+ T cells sorted from blood, taken at approximately week 61, from a patient treated with tofacitinib. The CDR3 sequence: CASAQGACQPQHF. The CDR3 DNA reads TGCGCCAGTGCCCAGGGGGCTTGTCAGCCCCAGCATTTT.